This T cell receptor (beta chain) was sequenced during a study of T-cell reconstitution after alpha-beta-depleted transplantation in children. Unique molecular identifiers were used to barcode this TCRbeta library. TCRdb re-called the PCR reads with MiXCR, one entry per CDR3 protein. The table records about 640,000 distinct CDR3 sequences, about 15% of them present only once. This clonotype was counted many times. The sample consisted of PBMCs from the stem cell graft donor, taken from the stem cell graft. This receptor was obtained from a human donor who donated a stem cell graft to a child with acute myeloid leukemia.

The CDR3 sequence: CSARDSTGAYQPQHF. The CDR3 nucleotides read TGCAGTGCTAGGGATTCGACAGGGGCGTATCAGCCCCAGCATTTT. The rearrangement joins TRBV20-1 to TRBJ1-5; TRBD1 agrees at 8 bases. This CDR3 is 15 amino acids long. In germline, CDR1 is DFQATT, CDR2 SNEGSKA (reference sequence). V lost 3 bases to trimming and J lost 5 bases; unmatched junction nucleotides: 9.